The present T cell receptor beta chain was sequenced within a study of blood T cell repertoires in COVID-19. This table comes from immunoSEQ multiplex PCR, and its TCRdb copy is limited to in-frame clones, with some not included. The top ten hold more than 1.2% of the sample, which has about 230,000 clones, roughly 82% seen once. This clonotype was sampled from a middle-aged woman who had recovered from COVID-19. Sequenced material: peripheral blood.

CDR3 bases: TGTGCCAGCAGCGTACAGGGGGGTTCCTACGAGCAGTACTTC. It encodes CASSVQGGSYEQYF. The chain carries TRBV7-2 and TRBJ2-7; 8 bases fit TRBD1. In germline, CDR1 is SGHTA, CDR2 FQGNSA. This CDR3 has 14 amino acids. V shed 5 bases, J shed 1 base, and the junction held 4 bases outside the gene matches.